Below, 8 T cell receptor beta chains from the same sample are listed, as sequenced in a study of vaccination effects on CD4 cells after COVID-19 (dated by TCRdb to about 2022). The library was made by the immunoSEQ multiplex PCR assay. What TCRdb holds here is the immuneACCESS table cut down to in-frame rearrangements. Part of the clones is not present; checked against another copy, under half of the missing clones reflect an unresolved V gene, and the others are unexplained. This sample is represented by about 61,000 clones; roughly 76% of them were singletons. In total, the top ten clones hold under 3% of the sample. The antigens of these receptors remain unknown. To identify antigen-specific CD4+ T cell clonotypes by their expansion, the ViraFEST assay first stimulated PBMC with viral peptide pools and then applied TCR sequencing. After more than nine days of culture, CD4+ T cells were isolated with the EasySep CD4+ T cell isolation kit.

This sample comprised CD4+ T cells from PBMCs cultured with HCoV-229E spike peptides, obtained before COVID-19 vaccination. This specimen's cell subset or site label, per the study, means: HCoV-229E spike overlapping peptide pool stimulation. The receptors stem from a human donor who received a COVID-19 vaccine.

This sequence joins TRBV10-1 and TRBJ1-3, with TRBD1 matching 11 bases. This CDR3 has 18 amino acids. Germline V gene lookup returns CDR1 WNHNN and CDR2 SYGVQD (reference sequence). J was trimmed by 2 bases and V by 0 bases; bases with no gene match: 6. DNA of the CDR3: TGCGCCAGCAGTGAGTCGACAGGACAGGGGGCGCCTGGAAACACCATATATTTT. Protein: CASSESTGQGAPGNTIYF.

The gene calls are TRBV6-5 and TRBJ2-2, with a weak D call TRBD2 (7 bases). The CDR3 totals 15 residues. V was cut by 6 bases and J by 4 bases, with 15 bases left in between. Looked up from germline, CDR1 is MNHEY and CDR2 is SVGAGI. CDR3 in amino acids: CASSFRGATTGELFF. CDR3 DNA: TGTGCCAGCAGCTTCCGGGGGGCAACCACCGGGGAGCTGTTTTTT.

This clone was observed a single time. The gene calls are TRBV6-5 and TRBJ2-1, with 8 bases fitting TRBD2. Germline CDR1 MNHEY, CDR2 SVGAGI. Germline trimming cut 4 bases from V and 5 bases from J; bases unmatched to any gene: 7. CDR3 length equals 15 residues. CDR3 sequence (DNA): TGTGCCAGCAGTTTCGAGCGGGGGCCGAACAATGAGCAGTTCTTC. This translates into CASSFERGPNNEQFF.

This clone has only a few counts. The V and J genes are TRBV5-1 and TRBJ1-6; D is uncertain. The CDR3 is 15 amino acids. CDR1 is SGHRS and CDR2 is YFSETQ in the germline V gene. Trimming removed 5 bases from V and 10 bases from J, with 19 bases in between. This CDR3 is CASRSGPEGGSPLHF. The CDR3 bases are TGCGCCAGCAGATCGGGCCCCGAAGGAGGATCACCCCTCCACTTT.

The chain carries TRBV15 and TRBJ1-2; no clear D gene. Looked up from germline, CDR1 is LNHNV and CDR2 is YYDKDF (reference sequence). The CDR3 is 15 residues long. V dropped 1 base and J dropped 4 bases, with 13 bases sitting between them. CDR3 in amino acids: CATSRVSGEGYGYTF. CDR3 coding DNA: TGTGCCACCAGCAGAGTTTCCGGGGAAGGCTATGGCTACACCTTC.

The CDR3 sequence: CASSGTGDTDTQYF. The DNA for the CDR3 is TGTGCCAGCAGCGGGACAGGGGACACAGATACGCAGTATTTT. The chain uses TRBV7-9 and TRBJ2-3; 10 bases are a match to TRBD1. Germline CDR1 and CDR2: SEHNR and FQNEAQ (reference sequence). CDR3 length equals 14 residues. Unmatched junction bases numbered 1, after V lost 5 bases and J lost 2 bases.

CDR3 protein: CASSNKGFTEAFF. The CDR3 nucleotides read TGTGCCAGCAGCAATAAGGGGTTCACTGAAGCTTTCTTT. V is TRBV2 and J is TRBJ1-1; D possibly corresponds to TRBD1 (5 bases). The CDR3 is 13 residues long. Trimming removed 6 bases at V and 4 bases at J, with 12 bases between. CDR1 is SNHLY, CDR2 FYNNEI, per germline.

V gene TRBV28 combines with J gene TRBJ1-5; the match to TRBD1 covers 11 bases. This CDR3 is 15 amino acids long. Trimming at V came to 2 bases and at J to 7 bases, leaving 4 bases not matched to a gene. Per the germline V gene, CDR1 is MDHEN and CDR2 is SYDVKM. CDR3 sequence reads: CASSLRGQGGQPQHF. The CDR3 DNA follows: TGTGCCAGCAGTTTAAGGGGACAGGGGGGCCAGCCCCAGCATTTT.